These 11 T cell receptor beta chains were sequenced from one sample in a study of beta chain features in type 1 diabetes. What was sequenced were expressed TCRB transcripts, since all of the isolated RNA had been reverse transcribed. Method: immunoSEQ multiplex PCR; TCRdb's copy keeps in-frame clones and lacks some. The sample includes about 150,000 clones, 10% of them seen just once. The sample was naive CD4+ T cells from blood. These receptors were collected from a man younger than 30 in good health.

The gene calls are TRBV6-5 and TRBJ1-4, with no clear D. The CDR3 extends over 15 amino acids. V lost 6 bases and J 8 bases, leaving 19 bases between the germline ends. Germline values: CDR1 MNHEY, CDR2 SVGAGI. The CDR3: CASRRTRVTGEKLFF. Written as DNA, the CDR3 is TGTGCCAGCAGGCGAACGAGGGTGACGGGCGAAAAACTGTTTTTT.

This clone was counted a single time. The chain couples TRBV5-1 to TRBJ1-6, with D possibly TRBD1 on 6 matching bases. V lost 0 bases, J lost 3 bases, and 10 bases lay in between. This CDR3 has 16 amino acids. CDR1 SGHRS and CDR2 YFSETQ come from the germline V gene. The CDR3 sequence is CASSLARQDYNSPLHF. CDR3 sequence (DNA): TGCGCCAGCAGCTTGGCACGACAGGACTATAATTCACCCCTCCACTTT.

This clone was recorded a few times. The genes are TRBV18 and TRBJ2-2; D is possibly TRBD2 (5 bases). Trimming took 2 bases from V and 0 from J, leaving 7 bases between them. There are 15 residues in the CDR3. CDR1 and CDR2 from the germline V gene are KGHSH and LQKENI. CDR3 in DNA: TGTGCCAGCTCACCATCGGGAACGAACACCGGGGAGCTGTTTTTT. Its translation is CASSPSGTNTGELFF.

This chain joins TRBV5-1 and TRBJ1-6; weak D call: TRBD1 (6 bases). Germline CDR1 and CDR2: SGHRS and YFSETQ. The CDR3 is 14 residues long. The germline V and J ends were trimmed by 5 bases and 5 bases, with 11 bases remaining between them. This CDR3 reads CASSYGQNNSPLHF. The CDR3 nucleotides are TGCGCCAGCAGTTATGGACAGAATAATTCACCCCTCCACTTT.

This clone was counted only a few times. This sequence joins TRBV7-2 and TRBJ2-7, with TRBD1 identical over 8 bases. Germline V gene sequence: CDR1 SGHTA, CDR2 FQGNSA. Trimming cost V 5 bases and J 2 bases; bases outside gene matches: 8. The CDR3 is 15 residues long. The CDR3 is CASSPEPTGAYEQYF. CDR3 bases: TGTGCCAGCAGCCCCGAGCCGACAGGGGCCTACGAGCAGTACTTC.

This sequence joins TRBV5-1 and TRBJ2-5; 8 positions match TRBD2. The germline V gene has CDR1 SGHRS and CDR2 YFSETQ. The CDR3 is 13 amino acids. The V and J ends lost 4 bases and 3 bases, in that order; junction bases with no gene match: 2. CDR3 sequence reads: CASSPLAEETQYF. CDR3 in DNA: TGCGCCAGCAGCCCACTAGCGGAAGAGACCCAGTACTTC.

The chain combines TRBV7-6 with TRBJ2-5; D is possibly TRBD1 (6 bases). The CDR3 sequence is 15 residues long. V was pared by 0 bases and J by 5 bases, with 13 bases between. CDR1 and CDR2 (germline): SGHVS, FNYEAQ. The CDR3 region has the DNA TGTGCCAGCAGCTTAGCGGCAGGGGTCATGGAGACCCAGTACTTC. This codes for CASSLAAGVMETQYF. Full variable domain (outside the CDR3, taken from reference TRBV7-6 and TRBJ2-5): GAGVSQSPRYKVTKRGQDVALRCDPISGHVSLYWYRQALGQGPEFLTYFNYEAQQDKSGLPNDRFSAERPEGSISTLTIQRTEQRDSAMYRCASSLAAGVMETQYFGPGTRLLVL.

This clone appeared a few times. The chain joins TRBV27 to TRBJ2-4; weak D call: TRBD2 (5 bases). Germline CDR1 MNHEY, CDR2 SMNVEV (reference sequence). V was pared by 8 bases and J by 9 bases, with 20 bases between. This CDR3 contains 14 residues. For the CDR3, the DNA is TGTGCCAGCGGAGGCTTGAGGTCCAGCCCCATTCAGTACTTC. Translated: CASGGLRSSPIQYF.

V usage is TRBV14 and J usage is TRBJ2-7; D is unclear. Germline V gene sequence: CDR1 SGHDN, CDR2 FVKESK. Trimming removed 3 bases at V and 4 bases at J, with 7 bases between. The CDR3 has 12 residues. The CDR3, as DNA: TGTGCCAGCAGCCAGTGGGCTTACGAGCAGTACTTC. It specifies CASSQWAYEQYF.

The chain couples TRBV6-5 to TRBJ2-5; 8 bases are shared with TRBD2. After removal of 0 bases from V and 3 bases from J, the junction contained 0 bases not matched to a gene. The germline V gene has CDR1 MNHEY and CDR2 SVGAGI. The CDR3 covers 14 residues. The CDR3 region has the DNA TGTGCCAGCAGTTACTCAGCGGGGGAAGAGACCCAGTACTTC. This translates into CASSYSAGEETQYF.

This rearrangement joins TRBV2 to TRBJ1-2, with D tentatively TRBD1 (5 bases). Germline lookup yields CDR1 SNHLY and CDR2 FYNNEI. The CDR3 covers 13 residues. Trimming removed 4 bases from V and 1 base from J, with 7 bases in between. CDR3 nucleotide sequence: TGTGCCAGCAGTGCGGGGGATAACTATGGCTACACCTTC. Translated: CASSAGDNYGYTF.